This entry lists 10 T cell receptor beta chains sequenced from one sample in a study of T cell repertoires in cytomegalovirus infection. TCRdb reprocessed the reads with MiXCR, giving one entry per CDR3 protein. The sample contains around 300,000 distinct CDR3 sequences, 9.5% of which appear only once. The sequencing sample was made of PBMCs. Every receptor here comes from a human donor in good health (CMV status not recorded). Some clones in this sample may be carry-over from other donors' samples.

There are many counts of this clonotype. The chain employs TRBV15 and TRBJ2-2, with TRBD1 matching over 9 bases. This CDR3 is 18 amino acids long. After removal of 3 bases from V and 3 bases from J, the junction contained 11 bases not matched to a gene. The V gene's germline CDR1 is LNHNV and CDR2 YYDKDF (reference sequence). The CDR3, as DNA: TGTGCCACCAGCAGCCTTGGGACAGGGATGAGGTACACCGGGGAGCTGTTTTTT. This codes for CATSSLGTGMRYTGELFF. Filled out from reference TRBV15 and TRBJ2-2, the complete variable domain reads DAMVIQNPRYQVTQFGKPVTLSCSQTLNHNVMYWYQQKSSQAPKLLFHYYDKDFNNEADTPDNFQSRRPNTSFCFLDIRSPGLGDTAMYLCATSSLGTGMRYTGELFFGEGSRLTVL.

This clonotype has at least ten counts. V is TRBV7-2 and J is TRBJ1-5; 7 bases match TRBD1. After removal of 5 bases from V and 0 bases from J, the junction contained 10 bases not matched to a gene. CDR1 and CDR2 from the germline V gene are SGHTA and FQGNSA. CDR3 length: 17 residues. The CDR3 sequence: CASSPRTGMYSNQPQHF. CDR3 DNA: TGTGCCAGCAGCCCCCGGACAGGAATGTATAGCAATCAGCCCCAGCATTTT.

This clonotype has more than one count but fewer than ten. V gene TRBV7-3 combines with J gene TRBJ2-7; 7 bases match TRBD2. With V trimmed by 2 bases and J by 6 bases, 10 bases remained unmatched. The CDR3 contains 15 residues. CDR1 and CDR2 from the germline V gene are SGHTA and FQGTGA. The CDR3 DNA is TGTGCCAGCAGCTTACTAGCGGCCCCTAGCCCCGAGCAGTACTTC. It is translated as CASSLLAAPSPEQYF. Supplemented by reference TRBV7-3 and TRBJ2-7, the full variable domain reads GAGVSQTPSNKVTEKGKYVELRCDPISGHTALYWYRQSLGQGPEFLIYFQGTGAADDSGLPNDRFFAVRPEGSVSTLKIQRTERGDSAVYLCASSLLAAPSPEQYFGPGTRLTVT.

This clonotype was picked up a small number of times. This rearrangement joins TRBV7-6 to TRBJ2-3, with D maybe TRBD1 (6 bases). Deletions cut 2 bases from V and 11 bases from J, with 17 bases between. The germline CDR1 and CDR2 sequences are SGHVS and FNYEAQ. The CDR3 totals 14 residues. CDR3 protein: CASSLSQGPSGQYF. CDR3 nucleotides: TGTGCCAGCAGCTTATCACAGGGACCCTCGGGGCAGTATTTT.

The J gene is TRBJ2-3, the V gene TRBV30, with TRBD1 matching over 11 bases. The CDR3 loop spans 13 amino acids. Trimming removed 4 bases from V and 6 bases from J; junction bases left unmatched: 3. Germline values: CDR1 GTSNPN, CDR2 SVGIG (reference sequence). CDR3 sequence: CAWTDRGPDTQYF. The CDR3 DNA sequence: TGTGCCTGGACGGACAGGGGGCCGGATACGCAGTATTTT.

This clonotype was seen a few times. This chain links TRBV11-2 with TRBJ2-1; 10 bases match TRBD2. There are 19 residues in the CDR3. Germline loops: CDR1 SGHAT, CDR2 FQNNGV. V gave up 5 bases and J gave up 0 bases; unmatched junction bases: 13. The CDR3 DNA sequence: TGTGCCAGCAGCCACTGGACTAGCGGCCCGCCAACCTCCTACAATGAGCAGTTCTTC. Protein: CASSHWTSGPPTSYNEQFF.

The chain combines TRBV6-2 or TRBV6-3 with TRBJ1-1, with TRBD1 identical over 7 bases. The junction had 4 bases not matched to a gene; V was cut back by 0 bases and J by 6 bases. The germline V gene has CDR1 MNHEY and CDR2 SVGEGT. CDR3 length equals 14 residues. The CDR3 nucleotides are TGTGCCAGCAGTTACTCTGGCAGGGGGGCTGAAGCTTTCTTT. Its translation is CASSYSGRGAEAFF.

This clonotype has only a few counts. The V call is TRBV27, the J call TRBJ2-3; unclear D gene. V shed 6 bases and J shed 2 bases, with 9 bases lying between them. This CDR3 is built from 13 residues. Germline CDR1 reads MNHEY; CDR2 reads SMNVEV (reference sequence). For the CDR3, the DNA is TGTGCCAGCAGCCCCTCCTTCACAGATACGCAGTATTTT. Translation gives CASSPSFTDTQYF.

This chain links TRBV4-1 with TRBJ2-7; 7 bases are shared with TRBD1. With 1 base clipped from V and 2 bases from J, the junction kept 5 bases outside the gene matches. The V gene's germline CDR1 is MGHRA and CDR2 YSYEKL. The CDR3 runs to 15 residues. CDR3 residues: CASSQADRATYEQYF. CDR3 sequence (DNA): TGCGCCAGCAGCCAAGCAGACAGGGCCACCTACGAGCAGTACTTC.

The chain is built from TRBV11-2 and TRBJ2-7; 13 bases match TRBD2. The CDR3 has 16 amino acids. The J segment lost 5 bases and the V segment lost 3 bases, leaving 7 bases of the junction unmatched. Germline CDR1 is SGHAT and CDR2 is FQNNGV. CDR3 residues: CASSFRTSGSSDEQYF. In DNA form, the CDR3 reads TGTGCCAGCAGCTTCAGGACTAGCGGGAGTTCGGACGAGCAGTACTTC.